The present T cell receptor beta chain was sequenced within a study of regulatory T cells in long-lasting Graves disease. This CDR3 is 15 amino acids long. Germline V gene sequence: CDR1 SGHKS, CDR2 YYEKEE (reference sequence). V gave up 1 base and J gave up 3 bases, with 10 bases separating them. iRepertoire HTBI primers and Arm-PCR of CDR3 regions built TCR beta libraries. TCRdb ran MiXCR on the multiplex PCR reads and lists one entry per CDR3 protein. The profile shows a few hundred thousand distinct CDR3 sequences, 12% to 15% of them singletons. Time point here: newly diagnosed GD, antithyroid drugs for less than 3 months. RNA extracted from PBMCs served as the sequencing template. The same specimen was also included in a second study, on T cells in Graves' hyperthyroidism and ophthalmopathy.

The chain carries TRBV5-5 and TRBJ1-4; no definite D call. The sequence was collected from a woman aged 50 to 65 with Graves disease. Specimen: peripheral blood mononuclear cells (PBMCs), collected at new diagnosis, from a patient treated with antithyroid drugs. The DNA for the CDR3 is TGTGCCAGCAGCTTGAACCAGGCAGCTAATGAAAAACTGTTTTTT. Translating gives CASSLNQAANEKLFF.